These 15 T cell receptor beta chains were all obtained from the same sample, sequenced in a study of cytomegalovirus exposure and HLA in healthy donors. Use of 60 Vbeta and 13 Jbeta primers characterized the PCR. The data were produced by immunoSEQ multiplex PCR, yet TCRdb's version contains in-frame clones alone and is incomplete. Of around 90,000 clones in the sample, around three quarters were seen once. The sample consisted of PBMCs. Receptor source: a man younger than 40 in good health and CMV-seronegative.

This chain uses TRBV7-7 with TRBJ2-5; TRBD1 is a possible D gene (5 bases). V was trimmed by 3 bases and J by 0 bases, leaving 8 bases between them. Germline V gene data show CDR1 as SSHAT and CDR2 as FNYEAQ (reference sequence). The CDR3 consists of 14 residues. The CDR3 loop is CASSLTEYQETQYF. CDR3 sequence (DNA): TGTGCCAGCAGCTTGACAGAGTACCAAGAGACCCAGTACTTC.

The table lists this clone with a count of one. This chain uses TRBV6-5 with TRBJ2-5; 7 nucleotides agree with TRBD2. This CDR3 comprises 15 residues. Germline V gene sequence: CDR1 MNHEY, CDR2 SVGAGI. V shed 0 bases, J shed 6 bases, and the junction held 7 bases outside the gene matches. As DNA, the CDR3 is TGTGCCAGCAGTTACTCCTCCGCGGGAGAAAAGACCCAGTACTTC. Translation: CASSYSSAGEKTQYF.

The chain uses TRBV7-6 and TRBJ1-2; D perhaps matches TRBD1 (6 bases). CDR3 length: 14 amino acids. Germline-derived CDR1 and CDR2 are SGHVS and FNYEAQ. V lost 2 bases, J lost 2 bases, and 9 bases lay in between. Here the CDR3 reads CASSLNRDNYGYTF. The DNA of the CDR3 is TGTGCCAGCAGCTTAAACAGGGACAACTATGGCTACACCTTC.

This clone appeared a single time. The rearrangement joins TRBV18 to TRBJ2-1; 9 bases fit TRBD2. Germline lookup yields CDR1 KGHSH and CDR2 LQKENI. Trimming at V came to 3 bases and at J to 4 bases, leaving 1 base not matched to a gene. This CDR3 has 14 residues. For the CDR3, the DNA is TGTGCCAGCTCACCTCTAGCGGGATACAATGAGCAGTTCTTC. Its translation: CASSPLAGYNEQFF.

The chain has TRBV15 and TRBJ2-7; D is undetermined. The CDR3 runs to 12 residues. The V end lost 1 base, the J end lost 5 bases, and 6 bases lay between the germline ends. Germline CDR1 is LNHNV and CDR2 is YYDKDF (reference sequence). For the CDR3, the DNA is TGTGCCACCAGCAGAGGGTACAACGAGCAGTACTTC. Translation gives CATSRGYNEQYF.

V is TRBV10-2 and J is TRBJ1-5; D is possibly TRBD1 (5 bases). V lost 5 bases and J 6 bases, leaving 11 bases between the germline ends. The CDR3 extends over 13 amino acids. CDR1 is WSHSY, CDR2 SAAADI, per germline. CDR3 bases: TGCGCCAGCAGTCTCCAGGGCGGTCAGCCCCAGCATTTT. Its protein is CASSLQGGQPQHF.

This chain joins TRBV7-9 and TRBJ1-1; D is ambiguous. The ends were cut back, 7 bases at V and 4 bases at J, with 16 bases in the middle. In germline, CDR1 is SEHNR, CDR2 FQNEAQ (reference sequence). There are 14 residues in the CDR3. For the CDR3, the DNA is TGTGCCAGCACCCTGAGCCGTTCTAGCACTGAAGCTTTCTTT. Translation gives CASTLSRSSTEAFF.

The chain uses TRBV6-6 and TRBJ1-2; a weak D match, TRBD1 (5 bases). The V gene's germline CDR1 is MNHNY and CDR2 SVGAGI (reference sequence). V was trimmed by 3 bases and J by 0 bases, leaving 11 bases between them. The CDR3 is made up of 15 amino acids. The CDR3 DNA follows: TGTGCCAGCAGTTATGCGGGGGAAGCTAACTATGGCTACACCTTC. It yields the protein CASSYAGEANYGYTF.

The chain couples TRBV4-2 to TRBJ1-5, with unresolved D. The CDR3 has 18 amino acids. The germline V and J ends were trimmed by 3 bases and 1 base, with 19 bases remaining between them. CDR1 and CDR2 (germline): LGHNA, YNFKEQ. This CDR3 is CASSQEDFRTGSNQPQHF. The CDR3 DNA reads as TGTGCCAGCAGCCAGGAAGACTTTCGGACTGGGAGCAATCAGCCCCAGCATTTT.

The chain uses TRBV10-3 and TRBJ2-1; 16 bases are a match to TRBD2. Germline CDR1 ENHRY, CDR2 SYGVKD. This CDR3 is 20 amino acids long. The trim removed 3 bases at V and 4 bases at J, leaving 12 bases unmatched. CDR3 DNA: TGTGCCATCAGTGATACTCCGGGACTAGCGGGGGGGCCGATTTACAATGAGCAGTTCTTC. It is translated as CAISDTPGLAGGPIYNEQFF.

The CDR3 nucleotides read TGTGCCAGCAGCCCGGACAAGAACACCGGGGAGCTGTTTTTT. Translated, it gives CASSPDKNTGELFF. The chain recombines TRBV7-3 with TRBJ2-2; a weak D match, TRBD1 (5 bases). V was trimmed by 5 bases and J by 1 base, leaving 8 bases between them. The CDR3 totals 14 residues. Per the germline V gene, CDR1 is SGHTA and CDR2 is FQGTGA.

V is TRBV5-1 and J is TRBJ2-5, with TRBD1 matching 7 bases. Unmatched junction bases numbered 12, after V lost 3 bases and J lost 7 bases. Germline V gives CDR1 SGHRS, CDR2 YFSETQ. This CDR3 contains 15 residues. The CDR3 DNA sequence: TGCGCCAGCAGCTCCAGCGGACAGGCCCCAGGGACCCAGTACTTC. It yields the protein CASSSSGQAPGTQYF. Complete variable domain (other parts from reference TRBV5-1 and TRBJ2-5): KAGVTQTPRYLIKTRGQQVTLSCSPISGHRSVSWYQQTPGQGLQFLFEYFSETQRNKGNFPGRFSGRQFSNSRSEMNVSTLELGDSALYLCASSSSGQAPGTQYFGPGTRLLVL.

The chain links TRBV7-2 to TRBJ1-2; 9 bases align to TRBD1. The CDR3 runs 15 residues. V lost 5 bases, J lost 4 bases, and 8 bases stayed unmatched. Germline CDR1 reads SGHTA; CDR2 reads FQGNSA. The CDR3 nucleotides read TGTGCCAGCAGCATGCCGCCGGGACAGGGCTATGGCTACACCTTC. The encoded protein is CASSMPPGQGYGYTF.

This clone appeared a few times. The chain is built from TRBV27 and TRBJ2-1; weak D call: TRBD2 (5 bases). This CDR3 is built from 14 residues. Germline lookup yields CDR1 MNHEY and CDR2 SMNVEV (reference sequence). Trimming cost V 11 bases and J 5 bases, with 19 bases left between them. DNA of the CDR3: TGTGCCTGCCGGACTCTCCCAGGAGACAATGAGCAGTTCTTC. Amino acid sequence: CACRTLPGDNEQFF.

The chain carries TRBV9 and TRBJ2-1; 9 bases agree with TRBD2. V lost 2 bases and J lost 0; bases outside the gene matches: 9. The CDR3 spans 18 residues. The germline V gene encodes CDR1 SGDLS and CDR2 YYNGEE. For the CDR3, the DNA is TGTGCCAGCAGCGTTCCCTCTCATAGCGGGAGCTCCTACAATGAGCAGTTCTTC. Translating it yields CASSVPSHSGSSYNEQFF.